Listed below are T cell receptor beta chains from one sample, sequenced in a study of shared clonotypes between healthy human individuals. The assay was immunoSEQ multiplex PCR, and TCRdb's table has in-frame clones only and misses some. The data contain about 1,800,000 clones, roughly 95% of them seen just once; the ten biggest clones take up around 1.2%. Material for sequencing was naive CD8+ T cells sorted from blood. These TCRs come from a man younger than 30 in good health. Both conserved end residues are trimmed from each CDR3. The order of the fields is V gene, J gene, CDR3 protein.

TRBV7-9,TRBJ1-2,ASSSLPEQHGYT
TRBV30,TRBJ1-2,AWSVANIYGYT
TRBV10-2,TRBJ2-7,ASGTVPYEQY
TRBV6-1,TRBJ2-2,ASSEQMVGTGELF
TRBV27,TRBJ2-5,ASTSGQKTQY
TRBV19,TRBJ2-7,ASSIPMTSGAYEQY
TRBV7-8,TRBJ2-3,ASSPRLAGVTDTQY
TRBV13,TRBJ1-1,ASSLVGGPGTEAF
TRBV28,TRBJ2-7,ASSLGSLGETYEQY
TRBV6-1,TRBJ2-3,ASRGQGTDTQY
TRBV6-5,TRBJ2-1,ASSYSAATGRWF
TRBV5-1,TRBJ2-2,ASSFLAGPTGELF
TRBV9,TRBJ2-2,ASSVWQTGELF
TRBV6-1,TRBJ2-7,ASSEGGQGYEQY
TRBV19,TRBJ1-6,ASSGQGVNSPLH
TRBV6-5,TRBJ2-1,ASSYSTGEAYNEQF
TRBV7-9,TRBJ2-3,ASSSFGGGFTDTQY
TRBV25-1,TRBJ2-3,ASSPPGEGHRTDTQY
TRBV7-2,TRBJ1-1,ASSLVGRTLNTEAF
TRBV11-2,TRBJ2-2,ASSLGAGQGAGGELF
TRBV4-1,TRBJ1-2,ASSQEGGTGAYGYT
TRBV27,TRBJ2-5,ASSSRQGQETQY
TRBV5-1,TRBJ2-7,ASSLAGGGYEQY
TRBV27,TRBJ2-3,ASSWLAGGSTDTQY
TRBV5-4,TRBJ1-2,ASNPTGGSIYGYT
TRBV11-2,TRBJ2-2,ASSLEGAWRYTGELF
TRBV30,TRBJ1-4,AWSYWGGEKLF
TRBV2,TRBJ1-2,ASKEEGPANYGYT
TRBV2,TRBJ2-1,ASRIAGEGYNEQF
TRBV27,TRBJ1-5,ASSFLASNQPQH
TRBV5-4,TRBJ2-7,ASSPQGGGVYEQY
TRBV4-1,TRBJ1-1,ASGGQLNTEAF
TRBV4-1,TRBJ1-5,ASSQVMDTQPQH
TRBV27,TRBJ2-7,ASTSSPGSDYEQY
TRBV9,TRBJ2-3,ASSLSGTQTDTQY